This TCR beta chain was retrieved from a study of Ad26.COV2.S vaccination and SARS-CoV-2 variants. The V segment lost 0 bases and the J segment 7 bases; nucleotides outside the gene matches: 8. Germline lookup yields CDR1 SGDLS and CDR2 YYNGEE. This CDR3 has 15 residues. Clones were sequenced by immunoSEQ multiplex PCR, and TCRdb holds only the in-frame ones, with some missing. The sample shows about 350,000 clones, roughly nine tenths of them seen only once. This receptor was taken from a human donor who had recovered from COVID-19. V gene TRBV9 combines with J gene TRBJ1-2; TRBD1 matches at 8 bases. The sequenced sample was peripheral blood, obtained after recovery from COVID-19. The CDR3 region has the DNA TGTGCCAGCAGCGTAGAGGAACAGGGGGTGGGTGGCTACACCTTC. Residues: CASSVEEQGVGGYTF.